Sequencing of this T cell receptor beta chain was carried out in a study of Graves' ophthalmopathy and Graves' hyperthyroidism. Findings of the study overall: A model built from 13 signatures distinguished ophthalmopathy from stable hyperthyroidism with roughly 90% sensitivity and 70% to 84% specificity. Appearing in blood as well were most expanded thyroid clonotypes above 0.001 frequency.

Germline CDR1 reads MNHNS; CDR2 reads SASEGT. Trimming removed 2 bases from V and 5 bases from J, with 9 bases in between. There are 13 residues in the CDR3. Researchers classed hyperthyroidism as stable given no ophthalmopathy within 18 months of follow-up. Orbital computed tomography, together with clinical symptoms, serum thyroxine, TRAb and thyroid ultrasound, was used for diagnosis. Investigators amplified TCR beta CDR3 regions from RNA transcripts. First-round RT-PCR used HTBI primers; second-round multiplex PCR followed. MiXCR, applied by TCRdb to the multiplex PCR reads, yields one record per CDR3 protein. The table records 400,000 to 450,000 distinct CDR3 sequences, over 20% of them present only once. Concerning this clonotype: Its specificity is not known.

This chain uses TRBV6-1 with TRBJ2-5, with D unclear. The material sequenced was peripheral blood. This clonotype was obtained from a woman aged 18-30 years with stable Graves' hyperthyroidism. CDR3 DNA: TGTGCCAGCAGTGAACGGACCCTGGAGACCCAGTACTTC. Its protein is CASSERTLETQYF.